Shown below are 32 T cell receptor beta chains from a single sample sequenced in a study of T cell responses to AZD1222 COVID-19 vaccine. This table comes from immunoSEQ multiplex PCR, and its TCRdb copy is limited to in-frame clones, with some not included. Of some 130,000 clones listed, roughly nine tenths are singletons. Sequencing was performed on peripheral blood, taken on day 0 of AZD1222 vaccination. The receptors originated from an adult in good health.

This rearrangement joins TRBV6-5 to TRBJ1-2; perhaps TRBD1 as D (5 bases). The germline V gene has CDR1 MNHEY and CDR2 SVGAGI. This CDR3 spans 11 amino acids. V dropped 6 bases and J dropped 6 bases, with 8 bases sitting between them. CDR3 in amino acids: CASRGENGYTF. The CDR3 coding sequence is TGTGCCAGCAGGGGGGAGAATGGCTACACCTTC.

This clone was counted a few times. The chain recombines TRBV19 with TRBJ1-5; D remains unclear. Germline lookup yields CDR1 LNHDA and CDR2 SQIVND (reference sequence). With 1 base removed from V and 4 bases from J, the gap between germline ends came to 8 bases. This CDR3 is 14 amino acids long. The CDR3 is CASSIGEENQPQHF. CDR3 nucleotides: TGTGCCAGTAGTATAGGCGAGGAGAATCAGCCCCAGCATTTT.

The chain has TRBV9 and TRBJ2-3; 7 nucleotides line up with TRBD1. This CDR3 spans 15 amino acids. Germline assignment: CDR1 SGDLS and CDR2 YYNGEE. V trimming: 3 bases; J trimming: 10 bases; junction bases outside the gene matches: 14. CDR3 nucleotide sequence: TGTGCCAGCAGCGCGACAGGGAAAACACTAGGTTCGCAGTATTTT. This gives the protein CASSATGKTLGSQYF.

The genes are TRBV5-4 and TRBJ2-1; TRBD1 matches at 7 bases. The CDR3 consists of 16 residues. V shed 4 bases, J shed 8 bases, and the junction held 15 bases outside the gene matches. CDR1 is SGHNT, CDR2 YYREEE, per germline (reference sequence). The CDR3 protein is CASSVRTGQKLHEQFF. CDR3 sequence (DNA): TGTGCCAGCAGCGTCCGGACAGGTCAAAAGTTACATGAGCAGTTCTTC.

The chain links TRBV3-1 (or the pseudogene TRBV3-2) to TRBJ1-2; D remains ambiguous. The CDR3 is made up of 14 amino acids. V shed 7 bases and J shed 0 bases, with 12 bases lying between them. Germline V gives CDR1 LGHDT, CDR2 YNNKEL (reference sequence). The CDR3 loop reads CASTRGGTNYGYTF. CDR3 sequence (DNA): TGTGCCAGCACCAGAGGAGGGACTAACTATGGCTACACCTTC.

This clone was seen more than once but under ten times. The chain is built from TRBV5-1 and TRBJ1-6; 7 bases align to TRBD1. Trimming took 4 bases from V and 14 from J; bases not matched to a gene: 12. This CDR3 has 14 residues. Germline V gene lookup returns CDR1 SGHRS and CDR2 YFSETQ. The CDR3 sequence: CASSATGNMEALHF. CDR3 sequence (DNA): TGCGCCAGCAGCGCGACAGGGAACATGGAGGCCCTCCACTTT.

This rearrangement joins TRBV6-6 to TRBJ1-2; tentatively, D is TRBD1 (6 bases). V was shortened by 6 bases and J by 7 bases, with 18 bases between the two germline ends. Germline CDR1 and CDR2: MNHNY and SVGAGI (reference sequence). The CDR3 runs 14 residues. CDR3 residues: CASRDIEKGGGYTF. CDR3 DNA sequence: TGTGCCAGCAGGGACATTGAAAAAGGGGGTGGCTACACCTTC.

The rearrangement links TRBV25-1 to TRBJ1-2, with D perhaps matching TRBD1 (5 bases). This CDR3 has 15 residues. The V and J ends lost 3 bases and 4 bases respectively, with 15 bases between them. Germline values: CDR1 MGHDK, CDR2 SYGVNS. The CDR3 spells CASSEGVSGTYGYTF. The CDR3 nucleotides are TGTGCCAGCAGTGAGGGTGTGAGCGGGACCTATGGCTACACCTTC.

V gene TRBV7-2 combines with J gene TRBJ1-1, with a weak D call TRBD1 (6 bases). Trimming shortened V by 3 bases and J by 1 base, and 9 bases separated the two germline ends. From germline, CDR1 is SGHTA and CDR2 FQGNSA. There are 14 residues in the CDR3. Written as DNA, the CDR3 is TGTGCCAGCAGCTTGCAGGACAGGAACACTGAAGCTTTCTTT. Its protein product is CASSLQDRNTEAFF.

The CDR3 spells CASSSSGTHEKLFF. The CDR3 DNA follows: TGTGCCAGCAGCTCATCCGGGACACATGAAAAACTGTTTTTT. The rearrangement links TRBV7-9 to TRBJ1-4, with D tentatively TRBD1 (6 bases). This CDR3 comprises 14 residues. V lost 4 bases and J 6 bases, leaving 12 bases between the germline ends. In germline, CDR1 is SEHNR, CDR2 FQNEAQ (reference sequence).

The rearrangement uses TRBV7-2 and TRBJ1-1; 7 bases align to TRBD1. The CDR3 has 14 residues. Germline V lookup: CDR1 SGHTA, CDR2 FQGNSA. Trimming removed 0 bases from V and 6 bases from J; junction bases left unmatched: 4. Here the CDR3 reads CASSLALGTAEAFF. The DNA of the CDR3 is TGTGCCAGCAGCTTAGCTTTAGGGACAGCTGAAGCTTTCTTT.

A note on this clone: The sample contains more than one DNA sequence encoding this CDR3. J is TRBJ1-5 and V is TRBV6-5; tentative D call: TRBD1 (6 bases). The CDR3 contains 12 residues. CDR1 is MNHEY and CDR2 is SVGAGI in the germline V gene. The germline V and J ends were trimmed by 7 bases and 4 bases, with 8 bases remaining between them. As DNA, the CDR3 is TGTGCCAGCACACAGGGAAATCAGCCCCAGCATTTT. This encodes CASTQGNQPQHF.

J is TRBJ2-2 and V is TRBV3-1 (or the pseudogene TRBV3-2), with D possibly called TRBD1 or TRBD2 (5 bases each). CDR1 and CDR2 from the germline V gene are LGHDT and YNNKEL (reference sequence). V lost 3 bases, J lost 5 bases, and 16 bases lay in between. CDR3 length: 16 residues. In DNA form, the CDR3 reads TGTGCCAGCAGCCAGGGGACGGCGAGTGTGACCGGGGAGCTGTTTTTT. It yields the protein CASSQGTASVTGELFF.

The rearrangement links TRBV30 to TRBJ1-1; possible D gene TRBD1, 6 bases. V dropped 3 bases and J dropped 3 bases, with 17 bases sitting between them. Germline CDR1 GTSNPN, CDR2 SVGIG (reference sequence). There are 15 residues in the CDR3. In nucleotides, the CDR3 is TGTGCCTGGAGCGCCAGCCGGGGGCTTTACACTGAAGCTTTCTTT. It specifies CAWSASRGLYTEAFF.

This chain connects TRBV6-5 to TRBJ1-2; D might be TRBD1 (5 bases). The V end was cut by 6 bases, the J end by 3 bases, with 11 bases between. The CDR3 loop spans 13 amino acids. The germline gives CDR1 MNHEY, CDR2 SVGAGI. The CDR3 sequence is CASSRLGDYGYTF. The CDR3 DNA reads TGTGCCAGCAGCCGATTAGGGGACTATGGCTACACCTTC.

This clone was counted between two and nine times. The chain uses TRBV7-2 and TRBJ1-1, with 7 bases fitting TRBD1. The CDR3 runs to 14 residues. Germline CDR1 reads SGHTA; CDR2 reads FQGNSA. Germline trimming cut 4 bases from V and 2 bases from J; bases unmatched to any gene: 4. The CDR3 loop reads CASSYRQGNTEAFF. The CDR3 DNA is TGTGCCAGCAGCTACCGACAGGGTAACACTGAAGCTTTCTTT. The complete variable domain, with remaining parts taken from reference TRBV7-2 and TRBJ1-1, reads GAGVSQSPSNKVTEKGKDVELRCDPISGHTALYWYRQSLGQGLEFLIYFQGNSAPDKSGLPSDRFSAERTGGSVSTLTIQRTQQEDSAVYLCASSYRQGNTEAFFGQGTRLTVV.

This clone was recorded once. The chain combines TRBV6-2 or TRBV6-3 with TRBJ2-7; possibly TRBD1 or TRBD2 for D (5 bases each). The germline gives CDR1 MNHEY, CDR2 SVGEGT. The CDR3 covers 12 residues. Trimming cost V 6 bases and J 6 bases, with 12 bases left between them. CDR3 coding DNA: TGTGCCAGCAGCCCCTCGGGGCGCGAGCAGTACTTC. This codes for CASSPSGREQYF.

The V gene is TRBV5-6, the J gene TRBJ1-1; the D gene is possibly TRBD1 (5 bases). Trimming removed 1 base at V and 1 base at J, with 11 bases between. The germline V gene has CDR1 SGHDT and CDR2 YYEEEE. The CDR3 sequence is 15 residues long. The CDR3 bases are TGTGCCAGCAGCTTGAATCCAGGGAAGAACACTGAAGCTTTCTTT. Residues: CASSLNPGKNTEAFF.

The chain carries TRBV12-5 and TRBJ2-5; the D is unclear. The CDR3 runs 12 residues. The V end lost 5 bases, the J end lost 9 bases, and 13 bases lay between the germline ends. CDR1 and CDR2 from the germline V gene are LGHNT and FRNRAP. The CDR3, as DNA: TGTGCTAGTGGTCGAGACAATCCTCCCCAGTACTTC. Translation: CASGRDNPPQYF. Full variable domain (remainder filled in from reference TRBV12-5 and TRBJ2-5): DARVTQTPRHKVTEMGQEVTMRCQPILGHNTVFWYRQTMMQGLELLAYFRNRAPLDDSGMPKDRFSAEMPDATLATLKIQPSEPRDSAVYFCASGRDNPPQYFGPGTRLLVL.

In its sample, this clone was seen once. The chain is built from TRBV9 and TRBJ1-5; possibly TRBD1 for D (6 bases). Deletions cut 0 bases from V and 11 bases from J, with 12 bases between. The CDR3 is made up of 13 amino acids. Germline V gene data show CDR1 as SGDLS and CDR2 as YYNGEE. This chain's CDR3 is CASSVGEQGAQHF. The CDR3 nucleotides read TGTGCCAGCAGCGTAGGGGAACAGGGTGCCCAGCATTTT.

The J gene is TRBJ1-4, the V gene TRBV6-1, with TRBD1 matching over 8 bases. Trimming removed 3 bases from V and 5 bases from J; junction bases left unmatched: 2. Germline V gives CDR1 MNHNS, CDR2 SASEGT. This CDR3 is 14 amino acids long. In DNA form, the CDR3 reads TGTGCCAGCAGTGATGGACAGGGAAATGAAAAACTGTTTTTT. Translating it yields CASSDGQGNEKLFF.

CDR3 amino acids: CASSFRAGAVGKLFF. CDR3 nucleotides: TGTGCCAGCAGTTTTCGGGCAGGGGCGGTTGGAAAACTGTTTTTT. The gene calls are TRBV27 and TRBJ1-4, with D possibly being TRBD1 (6 bases). This CDR3 comprises 15 residues. The germline gives CDR1 MNHEY, CDR2 SMNVEV (reference sequence). V dropped 3 bases and J dropped 10 bases, with 18 bases sitting between them.

This chain connects TRBV18 to TRBJ1-6, with a tentative D call TRBD1 (5 bases). Per the germline V gene, CDR1 is KGHSH and CDR2 is LQKENI. This CDR3 region has 15 residues. Between the trimmed V and J ends, which lost 1 base and 7 bases, there was a span of 11 bases. The CDR3 loop is CASSPRDSINSPLHF. CDR3 sequence (DNA): TGTGCCAGCTCACCACGTGACAGTATCAATTCACCCCTCCACTTT.

This chain connects TRBV2 to TRBJ1-5, with D unresolved. Looked up from germline, CDR1 is SNHLY and CDR2 is FYNNEI. CDR3 length: 15 residues. Trimming stripped 4 bases from V and 1 base from J, with 11 bases between. CDR3 in DNA: TGTGCCAGCAGTGGGGTGATGAGGAGCAATCAGCCCCAGCATTTT. Protein: CASSGVMRSNQPQHF.

The chain uses TRBV18 and TRBJ1-2, with TRBD1 matching 7 bases. Germline V lookup: CDR1 KGHSH, CDR2 LQKENI. This CDR3 has 15 amino acids. The V segment lost 4 bases and the J segment 2 bases; nucleotides outside the gene matches: 7. In DNA form, the CDR3 reads TGTGCCAGCTCACGGGACGACAGGGTGAACTATGGCTACACCTTC. It translates to CASSRDDRVNYGYTF.

The chain couples TRBV5-5 to TRBJ1-1; possibly TRBD1 for D (5 bases). There are 11 residues in the CDR3. CDR1 and CDR2 (germline): SGHKS, YYEKEE (reference sequence). With 2 bases removed from V and 7 bases from J, the gap between germline ends came to 6 bases. In nucleotides, the CDR3 is TGTGCCAGCAGCTTCCAGGGTGAAGCTTTCTTT. It encodes CASSFQGEAFF.

The CDR3 nucleotides are TGTGCCAGCAGTTCGGGACAGCCAAACTATGGCTACACCTTC. This gives the protein CASSSGQPNYGYTF. The chain carries TRBV28 and TRBJ1-2; 7 bases line up with TRBD1. There are 14 residues in the CDR3. The ends lost 4 bases at V and 2 bases at J; junction bases unmatched: 4. The germline V gene encodes CDR1 MDHEN and CDR2 SYDVKM.

V is TRBV7-2 and J is TRBJ1-2, with D perhaps matching TRBD1 (5 bases). This CDR3 has 16 residues. The ends were cut back, 0 bases at V and 2 bases at J, with 13 bases in the middle. The germline CDR1 and CDR2 sequences are SGHTA and FQGNSA. CDR3 loop: CASSLADDRGNYGYTF. The CDR3 DNA reads TGTGCCAGCAGCTTAGCGGACGACCGGGGGAACTATGGCTACACCTTC.

The chain has TRBV11-2 and TRBJ1-1, with no clear D. V lost 5 bases, J lost 0 bases, and 16 bases lay in between. Germline V gene sequence: CDR1 SGHAT, CDR2 FQNNGV. This CDR3 contains 16 residues. In DNA, the CDR3 is TGTGCCAGCAGCCTCCCGACCGGCAGGATGAACACTGAAGCTTTCTTT. Translation gives CASSLPTGRMNTEAFF.

The chain joins TRBV19 to TRBJ2-5, with D possibly being TRBD2 (7 bases). There are 15 residues in the CDR3. V lost 4 bases, J lost 4 bases, and 16 bases lay in between. CDR1 and CDR2 (germline): LNHDA, SQIVND (reference sequence). CDR3 coding DNA: TGTGCCAGTAGTAGTGGGGGGGGGCGTGGAGAGACCCAGTACTTC. Amino acid sequence: CASSSGGGRGETQYF. Full variable domain (rest looked up from reference TRBV19 and TRBJ2-5): DGGITQSPKYLFRKEGQNVTLSCEQNLNHDAMYWYRQDPGQGLRLIYYSQIVNDFQKGDIAEGYSVSREKKESFPLTVTSAQKNPTAFYLCASSSGGGRGETQYFGPGTRLLVL.

The V gene is TRBV2, the J gene TRBJ2-3, with D hard to call. CDR3 length equals 14 residues. Germline CDR1 and CDR2: SNHLY and FYNNEI. V was trimmed by 2 bases and J by 6 bases, leaving 12 bases between them. The CDR3 sequence: CASSEPRTSDTQYF. Here the CDR3 DNA reads TGTGCCAGCAGTGAACCTAGGACCAGCGATACGCAGTATTTT.

This rearrangement joins TRBV5-1 to TRBJ1-2, with 10 bases identical to TRBD1. Germline V gives CDR1 SGHRS, CDR2 YFSETQ. Trimming removed 4 bases from V and 1 base from J; junction bases left unmatched: 4. The CDR3 contains 15 residues. The chain's CDR3 is CASSNGQGVNYGYTF. The DNA of the CDR3 is TGCGCCAGCAGCAACGGACAGGGGGTTAACTATGGCTACACCTTC.